This TCR beta chain was documented in a study of shared clonotypes between healthy human individuals. Study-wide background: Donor composition was a couple of women and a few men, aged 18 to 49.

The method was immunoSEQ multiplex PCR; TCRdb's version includes in-frame clones alone and lacks a portion of them. In the table there are over a million clones, 70% to 80% of which are singletons. A remark on this clone: As yet, its antigen is unknown.

Study-level results: The small donor group covered limited genetic and exposure diversity.

Sequences were obtained from memory CD4+ T cells from PBMCs. Subset specified: CD45RA-negative fraction. This TCR was recovered from a young man in good health. Some clones in this sample may be carry-over from other donors' samples.

The CDR3 DNA follows: TGCGCCAGCAGCCCTAAGTGGGGGTACGAGCAGTACTTC. Encoded protein: CASSPKWGYEQYF. The chain uses TRBV4-3 and TRBJ2-7; D is perhaps TRBD1 or TRBD2 (5 bases each). Trimming took off 4 bases at V and 4 bases at J, with 11 bases between the two ends. The CDR3 length is 13 residues. The germline gives CDR1 LGHNA, CDR2 YSLEER.